The present T cell receptor (beta chain) was sequenced within a study of cytotoxic CD8 clonotypes in ibrutinib-treated CLL. V shed 2 bases, J shed 2 bases, and the junction held 7 bases outside the gene matches. CDR1 KGHSH and CDR2 LQKENI come from the germline V gene. The CDR3 extends over 16 amino acids. Only in-frame clones appear in the TCRdb table, and some are missing; sequencing was by immunoSEQ multiplex PCR. The table shows a few hundred thousand clones, with around four fifths occurring only once. The sequence derives from a human donor with chronic lymphocytic leukemia. Specimen: PBMCs, collected before ibrutinib treatment. This rearrangement joins TRBV18 to TRBJ2-3; 7 bases are a match to TRBD2. The CDR3 DNA follows: TGTGCCAGCTCACCAGGGGCTAGCGGATACACAGATACGCAGTATTTT. Protein sequence: CASSPGASGYTDTQYF.